Below are 16 T cell receptor beta chains sequenced from a single sample in a study of immune heterogeneity within non-small cell lung tumors. For each sample, template was 450 to 750 ng of bulk tumor genomic DNA. Multiple biopsies spaced far apart were taken from each primary tumor during surgery. Their non-small cell lung cancer was newly diagnosed and untreated, and the patients underwent curative surgery. Amplification of the TCR beta CDR3 was achieved through multiplex PCR with 32 V and 13 J primers. TCRdb reprocessed the multiplex PCR reads via MiXCR and lists one record per CDR3 protein. The sample includes 9,500 to 10,000 distinct CDR3 sequences, roughly 30% of them seen just once. The material sequenced was lung tumor tissue. The receptor set was obtained from a man aged 55 to 69 with non-small cell lung cancer.

The genes are TRBV12-3 or TRBV12-4 and TRBJ1-2, with 9 positions matching TRBD1. V lost 3 bases to trimming and J lost 8 bases; unmatched junction nucleotides: 4. The CDR3 has 13 amino acids. The CDR3 bases are TGTGCCAGCAGTTTTAGGACAGGGGACGGCTACACCTTC. Its protein product is CASSFRTGDGYTF.

This clonotype was observed many times. The J gene is TRBJ2-3, the V gene TRBV11-2; TRBD2 aligns across 9 bases. Germline V gene lookup returns CDR1 SGHAT and CDR2 FQNNGV. J lost 4 bases, V lost 3 bases, and 5 bases had no gene match. There are 15 residues in the CDR3. CDR3 in DNA: TGTGCCAGCAGCTTGCGGGAGGGTGGGGCAGATACGCAGTATTTT. This sequence encodes CASSLREGGADTQYF. The full variable domain, with the rest looked up from reference TRBV11-2 and TRBJ2-3, is EAGVAQSPRYKIIEKRQSVAFWCNPISGHATLYWYQQILGQGPKLLIQFQNNGVVDDSQLPKDRFSAERLKGVDSTLKIQPAKLEDSAVYLCASSLREGGADTQYFGPGTRLTVL.

V gene TRBV19 combines with J gene TRBJ2-3, with 11 bases matching TRBD1. The germline gives CDR1 LNHDA, CDR2 SQIVND (reference sequence). CDR3 length: 14 amino acids. Trimming removed 8 bases from V and 5 bases from J; junction bases left unmatched: 6. CDR3 region: CASGRTGGKDTQYF. For the CDR3, the DNA is TGTGCCAGTGGGCGGACAGGGGGCAAAGATACGCAGTATTTT.

This clonotype is termed medium-sized. This sequence joins TRBV28 and TRBJ2-6; D could derive from TRBD1 or TRBD2 (7 bases each). Germline lookup yields CDR1 MDHEN and CDR2 SYDVKM. The CDR3 consists of 17 residues. The V end lost 4 bases, the J end lost 0 bases, and 13 bases lay between the germline ends. CDR3: CASSSDRDYSGANVLTF. The CDR3 nucleotides read TGTGCCAGCAGTTCTGACAGGGACTACTCTGGGGCCAACGTCCTGACTTTC.

The chain links TRBV6-1 to TRBJ2-4; 9 bases are a match to TRBD1. The CDR3 covers 15 residues. The trim removed 5 bases at V and 8 bases at J, leaving 10 bases unmatched. Germline assignment: CDR1 MNHNS and CDR2 SASEGT. The CDR3 DNA sequence: TGTGCCAGCAGTTACGACATGACAGGGGGTGACATTCAGTACTTC. Protein product: CASSYDMTGGDIQYF.

As DNA, the CDR3 is TGTGCCAGCAGCGCGACTAGCGGGGGTCAGAATGAGCAGTTCTTC. Translated: CASSATSGGQNEQFF. This rearrangement joins TRBV25-1 to TRBJ2-1; 12 bases map to TRBD2. With V trimmed by 6 bases and J by 7 bases, 7 bases remained unmatched. The CDR3 sequence is 15 residues long. Looked up from germline, CDR1 is MGHDK and CDR2 is SYGVNS.

This clonotype was observed a single time. The chain uses TRBV7-9 and TRBJ1-2; 9 bases line up with TRBD1. The CDR3 has 14 residues. V was pared by 7 bases and J by 3 bases, with 6 bases of the junction left unmatched. Looked up from germline, CDR1 is SEHNR and CDR2 is FQNEAQ (reference sequence). The CDR3 bases are TGTGCCAGCACCCTGGGACAGGGTGACTATGGCTACACCTTC. Translated: CASTLGQGDYGYTF.

The sample holds many counts of this clonotype. The chain carries TRBV29-1 and TRBJ1-2, with D perhaps matching TRBD1 (6 bases). V was trimmed by 2 bases and J by 0 bases, leaving 10 bases between them. CDR3 length: 14 residues. Germline V gives CDR1 SQVTM, CDR2 ANQGSEA. The CDR3, as DNA: TGCAGCGTTGAATCGCCAGGGGCTAACTATGGCTACACCTTC. This sequence encodes CSVESPGANYGYTF.

Only a few counts were recorded for this clonotype. This may arise from a read error, as a much more abundant clone is one base away. Since no conserved phenylalanine or tryptophan closes the CDR3, a read error is the likely cause. V is TRBV19 and J is TRBJ2-6; D ambiguous. Germline-derived CDR1 and CDR2 are LNHDA and SQIVND (reference sequence). The CDR3 is made up of 13 amino acids. The V end lost 6 bases, the J end lost 4 bases, and 7 bases lay between the germline ends. CDR3 nucleotide sequence: TGTGCCAGTAGGGGTACGGGGGCCAACGTCCTGACTCTC. Protein sequence: CASRGTGANVLTL.

CDR3 sequence reads: CAISEIAGDGADTQYF. The DNA of the CDR3 is TGTGCCATCAGTGAGATAGCGGGAGATGGCGCAGATACGCAGTATTTT. The chain uses TRBV10-3 and TRBJ2-3; TRBD2 matches 9 bases. Per germline, CDR1 ENHRY and CDR2 SYGVKD. This CDR3 has 16 amino acids. Unmatched junction bases numbered 7, after V lost 2 bases and J lost 4 bases.

With regard to this clonotype: This may stem from a read error, because a much larger clone lies one nucleotide away. The V call is TRBV9, the J call TRBJ2-1; D call uncertain. CDR1 and CDR2 (germline): SGDLS, YYNGEE. There are 12 residues in the CDR3. Trimming left V 2 bases short and J 7 bases short, with 7 bases between. The CDR3 here is CASSVWSNEQFF. The CDR3 nucleotides are TGTGCCAGCAGCGTGTGGTCAAATGAGCAGTTCTTC.

This clonotype has only a few counts. The CDR3 loop is CAISEPSSGRASNEQFF. The CDR3 DNA sequence: TGTGCCATCAGTGAACCTAGCTCCGGGAGGGCAAGCAATGAGCAGTTCTTC. The chain combines TRBV10-3 with TRBJ2-1; the match to TRBD2 covers 8 bases. V lost 3 bases, J lost 6 bases, and 13 bases stayed unmatched. This CDR3 is built from 17 residues. The germline gives CDR1 ENHRY, CDR2 SYGVKD.

In regard to this clonotype: A clone one base away is much larger, so this may be a read error. V gene TRBV5-6 combines with J gene TRBJ2-1; D may be TRBD1 or TRBD2 (6 bases each). The CDR3 is 14 amino acids. Germline CDR1 and CDR2: SGHDT and YYEEEE. The V end was cut by 6 bases, the J end by 8 bases, with 18 bases between. The CDR3 DNA sequence: TGTGCCAGCATACGTCGGGAGAAGGGGGATGAGCAGTTCTTC. It translates to CASIRREKGDEQFF.

This clonotype was detected ten times or more. V gene TRBV20-1 combines with J gene TRBJ1-1; perhaps TRBD1 as D (6 bases). The CDR3 length is 17 residues. V was clipped by 4 bases and J by 1 base, with 22 bases between them. Germline lookup yields CDR1 DFQATT and CDR2 SNEGSKA (reference sequence). Here the CDR3 reads CSAMKSAVGRGNTEAFF. Written as DNA, the CDR3 is TGCAGTGCTATGAAGTCGGCGGTCGGCAGGGGGAACACTGAAGCTTTCTTT.

The chain is built from TRBV29-1 and TRBJ2-5; D gene uncertain. This CDR3 spans 11 amino acids. Germline values: CDR1 SQVTM, CDR2 ANQGSEA. The V end was cut by 5 bases, the J end by 4 bases, with 8 bases between. CDR3 sequence reads: CSVRVIETQYF. The CDR3 DNA reads TGCAGCGTTCGGGTTATAGAGACCCAGTACTTC.

V gene TRBV9 combines with J gene TRBJ2-1; no clear D. Looked up from germline, CDR1 is SGDLS and CDR2 is YYNGEE. This CDR3 spans 17 amino acids. V was clipped by 0 bases and J by 0 bases, with 13 bases between them. CDR3 sequence (DNA): TGTGCCAGCAGCGTAGCGGGTAGAAGGCCCTCCTACAATGAGCAGTTCTTC. It encodes CASSVAGRRPSYNEQFF. Filled out from reference TRBV9 and TRBJ2-1, the complete variable domain reads DSGVTQTPKHLITATGQRVTLRCSPRSGDLSVYWYQQSLDQGLQFLIQYYNGEERAKGNILERFSAQQFPDLHSELNLSSLELGDSALYFCASSVAGRRPSYNEQFFGPGTRLTVL.